The next 31 T cell receptor beta chains were all read from a single sample in a study of T cell responses to AZD1222 COVID-19 vaccine. This table comes from immunoSEQ multiplex PCR, and its TCRdb copy is limited to in-frame clones, with some not included. The sample consists of approximately 130,000 clones, approximately 85% of them appearing once. The material was peripheral blood, obtained on day 0 of AZD1222 vaccination. These receptors all come from an adult in good health.

V gene TRBV6-2 or TRBV6-3 combines with J gene TRBJ1-2; D ambiguous. Trimming took off 2 bases at V and 3 bases at J, with 10 bases between the two ends. The CDR3 has 14 amino acids. CDR1 MNHEY and CDR2 SVGEGT come from the germline V gene. The chain's CDR3 is CASSYAVRDYGYTF. The CDR3 DNA sequence: TGTGCCAGCAGTTACGCAGTCAGAGACTATGGCTACACCTTC.

This rearrangement joins TRBV5-1 to TRBJ2-3; 10 nucleotides match TRBD2. In germline, CDR1 is SGHRS, CDR2 YFSETQ. V shed 3 bases, J shed 3 bases, and the junction held 4 bases outside the gene matches. The CDR3 runs to 15 residues. In nucleotides, the CDR3 is TGCGCCAGCAGCTGGCCTAGCGGGGGTACAGATACGCAGTATTTT. It codes for CASSWPSGGTDTQYF.

The chain recombines TRBV11-2 with TRBJ1-2; D call uncertain. Between the trimmed V and J ends, which lost 5 bases and 7 bases, there was a span of 17 bases. CDR1 and CDR2 from the germline V gene are SGHAT and FQNNGV. The CDR3 consists of 14 residues. CDR3 in amino acids: CASSPFQEIGGYTF. The CDR3 nucleotides are TGTGCCAGCAGCCCCTTCCAGGAAATCGGTGGCTACACCTTC.

The rearrangement uses TRBV7-2 and TRBJ2-3; TRBD2 might be the D (6 bases). CDR1 is SGHTA and CDR2 is FQGNSA in the germline V gene. Deletions cut 4 bases from V and 0 bases from J, with 11 bases between. The CDR3 totals 15 residues. CDR3 nucleotides: TGTGCCAGCAGCTGGAGGACTACTAGCACAGATACGCAGTATTTT. Translating it yields CASSWRTTSTDTQYF.

Comments on this clone: This sample includes further DNA sequences coding for the same CDR3. This chain joins TRBV6-6 and TRBJ2-2; 9 bases agree with TRBD2. The CDR3 is 16 residues long. The V gene end was trimmed by 6 bases and the J gene end by 5 bases; junction bases not matched to a gene: 10. CDR1 MNHNY and CDR2 SVGAGI come from the germline V gene (reference sequence). CDR3 region: CASSRSGTSLTGELFF. The DNA of the CDR3 is TGTGCCAGCAGCCGATCCGGGACTAGCCTAACCGGGGAGCTGTTTTTT.

The chain recombines TRBV27 with TRBJ2-7, with 12 bases that match TRBD2. CDR3 length: 14 amino acids. The V and J ends lost 6 bases and 5 bases, in that order; junction bases with no gene match: 5. Germline V gene data show CDR1 as MNHEY and CDR2 as SMNVEV (reference sequence). As DNA, the CDR3 is TGTGCCAGCAGAACTAGACTAGCGGGAGACGAGCAGTACTTC. This encodes CASRTRLAGDEQYF.

The chain couples TRBV3-1 (or the pseudogene TRBV3-2) to TRBJ1-4; 7 bases line up with TRBD1. The junction had 7 bases not matched to a gene; V was cut back by 3 bases and J by 0 bases. The CDR3 has 17 residues. Per the germline V gene, CDR1 is LGHDT and CDR2 is YNNKEL (reference sequence). The CDR3 coding sequence is TGTGCCAGCAGCCATTCGACAGGGCTCGCAACTAATGAAAAACTGTTTTTT. Its translation is CASSHSTGLATNEKLFF.

J is TRBJ2-4 and V is TRBV3-1 (or the pseudogene TRBV3-2), with D possibly TRBD2 on 6 matching bases. Trimming took off 4 bases at V and 2 bases at J, with 15 bases between the two ends. The CDR3 extends over 16 amino acids. CDR1 and CDR2 (germline): LGHDT, YNNKEL (reference sequence). CDR3 in DNA: TGTGCCAGCAGCCGAACCGGGGGTCAGACCAAAAACATTCAGTACTTC. This codes for CASSRTGGQTKNIQYF.

This chain links TRBV6-5 with TRBJ1-6; tentatively, D is TRBD1 (6 bases). There are 15 residues in the CDR3. The germline V gene has CDR1 MNHEY and CDR2 SVGAGI. V shed 6 bases and J shed 10 bases, with 19 bases lying between them. CDR3 region: CASSPGGDTGSPLHF. In DNA, the CDR3 is TGTGCCAGCAGCCCGGGAGGGGACACTGGGTCACCCCTCCACTTT.

A remark on this clone: The sample carries other DNA sequences with the same CDR3. This chain connects TRBV19 to TRBJ1-2; no firm D call. CDR1 and CDR2 (germline): LNHDA, SQIVND (reference sequence). The CDR3 is 13 amino acids. V was clipped by 0 bases and J by 4 bases, with 6 bases between them. In nucleotides, the CDR3 is TGTGCCAGTAGTATAGAGGGCAGCTATGGCTACACCTTC. It specifies CASSIEGSYGYTF.

This chain joins TRBV6-4 and TRBJ1-1; possible D gene TRBD1, 5 bases. This CDR3 is 15 amino acids long. Trimming removed 3 bases at V and 2 bases at J, with 13 bases between. Germline CDR1 reads MRHNA; CDR2 reads SNTAGT. CDR3 coding DNA: TGTGCCAGCAGTGAGACGACAGATACTAACACTGAAGCTTTCTTT. As protein: CASSETTDTNTEAFF.

The chain is built from TRBV6-2 or TRBV6-3 and TRBJ2-6, with D tentatively TRBD1 or TRBD2 (5 bases each). Germline CDR1 and CDR2: MNHEY and SVGEGT. This CDR3 is built from 18 residues. V was cut by 4 bases and J by 0 bases, with 16 bases left in between. The CDR3 spells CASSSPPGPYSGANVLTF. The DNA for the CDR3 is TGTGCCAGCAGTTCCCCACCGGGACCGTACTCTGGGGCCAACGTCCTGACTTTC.

The chain uses TRBV19 and TRBJ1-2; a weak D match, TRBD1 (6 bases). V was pared by 5 bases and J by 4 bases, with 20 bases between. This CDR3 is built from 16 residues. Germline lookup yields CDR1 LNHDA and CDR2 SQIVND (reference sequence). Written as DNA, the CDR3 is TGTGCCAGTAGTCTGACAGGACCCTACTTGAGCTATGGCTACACCTTC. It codes for CASSLTGPYLSYGYTF.

The chain joins TRBV11-2 to TRBJ2-2; the match to TRBD2 covers 9 bases. From germline, CDR1 is SGHAT and CDR2 FQNNGV. The CDR3 is 16 residues long. V was clipped by 1 base and J by 4 bases; unmatched bases: 4. This CDR3 is CASSLGAGGLTGELFF. CDR3 bases: TGTGCCAGCAGCTTAGGAGCGGGGGGTCTCACCGGGGAGCTGTTTTTT. The whole variable domain, remainder taken from reference TRBV11-2 and TRBJ2-2, is EAGVAQSPRYKIIEKRQSVAFWCNPISGHATLYWYQQILGQGPKLLIQFQNNGVVDDSQLPKDRFSAERLKGVDSTLKIQPAKLEDSAVYLCASSLGAGGLTGELFFGEGSRLTVL.

This chain links TRBV24-1 with TRBJ2-1; 9 nucleotides match TRBD2. Germline CDR1 KGHDR, CDR2 SFDVKD. V gave up 4 bases and J gave up 5 bases; unmatched junction bases: 5. This CDR3 is built from 15 residues. The CDR3 region has the DNA TGTGCCACCAGTGACCCGGGACTAGCAGACAATGAGCAGTTCTTC. This translates into CATSDPGLADNEQFF.

CDR3 DNA sequence: TGTGCCAGCACCGGCGGGGACGTCACAGATACGCAGTATTTT. Protein sequence: CASTGGDVTDTQYF. The V and J genes are TRBV6-5 and TRBJ2-3, with D tentatively TRBD2 (6 bases). CDR3 size: 14 residues. Deletions cut 7 bases from V and 2 bases from J, with 13 bases between. In germline, CDR1 is MNHEY, CDR2 SVGAGI.

By sample fraction, this clone is large (0.1 to 1%). The chain links TRBV15 to TRBJ2-2, with 14 bases identical to TRBD2. The CDR3 runs to 21 residues. V lost 0 bases and J lost 0; bases outside the gene matches: 9. Germline assignment: CDR1 LNHNV and CDR2 YYDKDF (reference sequence). The CDR3 loop reads CATSRERTSGGTPANTGELFF. CDR3 nucleotide sequence: TGTGCCACCAGCAGAGAAAGGACTAGCGGGGGGACCCCTGCGAACACCGGGGAGCTGTTTTTT. The whole variable domain, remainder taken from reference TRBV15 and TRBJ2-2, is DAMVIQNPRYQVTQFGKPVTLSCSQTLNHNVMYWYQQKSSQAPKLLFHYYDKDFNNEADTPDNFQSRRPNTSFCFLDIRSPGLGDTAMYLCATSRERTSGGTPANTGELFFGEGSRLTVL.

This CDR3 reads CASSKTGRLNTEAFF. In DNA form, the CDR3 reads TGCGCCAGCAGCAAAACAGGGAGGTTGAACACTGAAGCTTTCTTT. V and J are TRBV4-1 and TRBJ1-1, with D possibly matching TRBD1 (6 bases). With 5 bases removed from V and 0 bases from J, the gap between germline ends came to 13 bases. This CDR3 comprises 15 residues. Germline V CDR1 and CDR2: MGHRA, YSYEKL.

This clone was picked up a small number of times. V gene TRBV30 combines with J gene TRBJ2-3; D call uncertain. Trimming took 1 base from V and 6 from J, leaving 17 bases between them. The CDR3 spans 15 residues. From germline, CDR1 is GTSNPN and CDR2 SVGIG (reference sequence). CDR3 DNA sequence: TGTGCCTGGAGTGCGAGTAATGCATTCAGGGATACGCAGTATTTT. This encodes CAWSASNAFRDTQYF.

The chain couples TRBV2 to TRBJ1-5; D is unclear. The CDR3 extends over 13 amino acids. Between the trimmed V and J ends, which lost 5 bases and 2 bases, there was a span of 7 bases. Germline CDR1 is SNHLY and CDR2 is FYNNEI. DNA of the CDR3: TGTGCCAGCAGTAGGGCCGGCAATCAGCCCCAGCATTTT. Residues: CASSRAGNQPQHF.

The V and J genes are TRBV7-2 and TRBJ2-7, with D possibly being TRBD2 (5 bases). Trimming shortened V by 3 bases and J by 6 bases, and 18 bases separated the two germline ends. The CDR3 is 15 residues long. Germline V lookup: CDR1 SGHTA, CDR2 FQGNSA. The CDR3 here is CASSFFGLEVSEQYF. In DNA, the CDR3 is TGTGCCAGCAGCTTTTTTGGCTTGGAGGTCAGCGAGCAGTACTTC.

V and J are TRBV6-5 and TRBJ2-3, with 11 bases that match TRBD1. CDR1 is MNHEY, CDR2 SVGAGI, per germline. The CDR3 has 16 residues. V shed 2 bases, J shed 4 bases, and the junction held 5 bases outside the gene matches. CDR3 in amino acids: CASSYQPGQGADTQYF. DNA of the CDR3: TGTGCCAGCAGTTACCAGCCGGGACAGGGGGCAGATACGCAGTATTTT.

The chain recombines TRBV7-9 with TRBJ1-3; D gene ambiguous. CDR1 is SEHNR, CDR2 FQNEAQ, per germline (reference sequence). Trimming took off 4 bases at V and 6 bases at J, with 16 bases between the two ends. The CDR3 is made up of 15 amino acids. The CDR3 here is CASSSARDRPNTIYF. The CDR3 DNA reads TGTGCCAGCAGCTCCGCCCGAGACCGCCCAAACACCATATATTTT. Based on the CDR3 plus reference TRBV7-9 and TRBJ1-3, the full variable domain is DTGVSQNPRHKITKRGQNVTFRCDPISEHNRLYWYRQTLGQGPEFLTYFQNEAQLEKSRLLSDRFSAERPKGSFSTLEIQRTEQGDSAMYLCASSSARDRPNTIYFGEGSWLTVV.

The J gene is TRBJ1-2, the V gene TRBV10-3; TRBD1 agrees at 11 bases. The junction had 10 bases not matched to a gene; V was cut back by 0 bases and J by 4 bases. The CDR3 runs to 18 residues. Looked up from germline, CDR1 is ENHRY and CDR2 is SYGVKD. CDR3 loop: CAISESKAPGQGAYGYTF. The CDR3 DNA sequence: TGTGCCATCAGTGAGTCGAAAGCGCCAGGACAGGGGGCCTATGGCTACACCTTC.

This rearrangement joins TRBV7-2 to TRBJ2-7; D unclear. Germline CDR1 SGHTA, CDR2 FQGNSA. The CDR3 extends over 14 amino acids. The V gene lost 1 base and the J gene lost 2 bases, with 9 bases spanning the gap. DNA of the CDR3: TGTGCCAGCAGCTTAGGCAGGTCGGCCTACGAGCAGTACTTC. The encoded protein is CASSLGRSAYEQYF.

V usage is TRBV6-1 and J usage is TRBJ1-1, with 7 bases lining up with TRBD1. Germline V gene lookup returns CDR1 MNHNS and CDR2 SASEGT. The CDR3 sequence is 15 residues long. The V gene end was trimmed by 3 bases and the J gene end by 1 base; junction bases not matched to a gene: 5. The CDR3: CASSDSGTANTEAFF. In nucleotides, the CDR3 is TGTGCCAGCAGTGATAGTGGGACAGCGAACACTGAAGCTTTCTTT.

The chain uses TRBV29-1 and TRBJ1-2, with D maybe TRBD1 (6 bases). The V gene lost 6 bases and the J gene lost 6 bases, with 14 bases spanning the gap. Germline V CDR1 and CDR2: SQVTM, ANQGSEA. This CDR3 is 12 amino acids long. The CDR3 coding sequence is TGCAGCGTAGCAACAGGGCTCGATGGCTACACCTTC. Encoded protein: CSVATGLDGYTF.

J is TRBJ1-5 and V is TRBV7-9; no firm D call. In germline, CDR1 is SEHNR, CDR2 FQNEAQ (reference sequence). V was clipped by 2 bases and J by 4 bases, with 18 bases between them. This CDR3 comprises 17 residues. The DNA of the CDR3 is TGTGCCAGCAGCTTATATTTGACGGACCTAGCAAATCAGCCCCAGCATTTT. It specifies CASSLYLTDLANQPQHF. Filled out from reference TRBV7-9 and TRBJ1-5, the complete variable domain reads DTGVSQNPRHKITKRGQNVTFRCDPISEHNRLYWYRQTLGQGPEFLTYFQNEAQLEKSRLLSDRFSAERPKGSFSTLEIQRTEQGDSAMYLCASSLYLTDLANQPQHFGDGTRLSIL.

This chain joins TRBV14 and TRBJ2-7; TRBD2 matches 9 bases. V shed 2 bases, J shed 4 bases, and the junction held 9 bases outside the gene matches. Germline CDR1 SGHDN, CDR2 FVKESK. There are 16 residues in the CDR3. CDR3 coding DNA: TGTGCCAGCAGCCAACGCAGGGGCGGGAGGGGGTACGAGCAGTACTTC. Translation: CASSQRRGGRGYEQYF.

This chain links TRBV4-1 with TRBJ2-7; unclear D gene. The CDR3 length is 11 residues. Germline CDR1 reads MGHRA; CDR2 reads YSYEKL. With 4 bases removed from V and 6 bases from J, the gap between germline ends came to 7 bases. The CDR3 spells CASSPPPEQYF. The CDR3 DNA is TGCGCCAGCAGCCCGCCGCCCGAGCAGTACTTC.

The gene calls are TRBV5-6 and TRBJ2-3; D gene uncertain. The CDR3 totals 13 residues. The germline V and J ends were trimmed by 0 bases and 6 bases, with 8 bases remaining between them. Germline V CDR1 and CDR2: SGHDT, YYEEEE. The CDR3 spells CASSLVGKDTQYF. CDR3 bases: TGTGCCAGCAGCTTGGTAGGGAAGGATACGCAGTATTTT.